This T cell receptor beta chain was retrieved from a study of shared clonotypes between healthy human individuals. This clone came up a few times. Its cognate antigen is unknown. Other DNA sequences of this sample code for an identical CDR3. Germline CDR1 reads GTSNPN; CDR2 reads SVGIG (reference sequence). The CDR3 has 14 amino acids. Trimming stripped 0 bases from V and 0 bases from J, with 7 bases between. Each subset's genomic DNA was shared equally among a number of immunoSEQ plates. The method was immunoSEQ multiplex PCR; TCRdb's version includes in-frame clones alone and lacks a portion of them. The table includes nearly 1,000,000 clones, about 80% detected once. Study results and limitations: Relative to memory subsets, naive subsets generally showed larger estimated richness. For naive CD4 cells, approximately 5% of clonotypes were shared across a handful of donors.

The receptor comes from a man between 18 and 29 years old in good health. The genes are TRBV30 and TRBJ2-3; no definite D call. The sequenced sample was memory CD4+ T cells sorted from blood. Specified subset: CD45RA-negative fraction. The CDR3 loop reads CAWSVASSTDTQYF. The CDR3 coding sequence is TGTGCCTGGAGTGTAGCGAGTAGCACAGATACGCAGTATTTT.